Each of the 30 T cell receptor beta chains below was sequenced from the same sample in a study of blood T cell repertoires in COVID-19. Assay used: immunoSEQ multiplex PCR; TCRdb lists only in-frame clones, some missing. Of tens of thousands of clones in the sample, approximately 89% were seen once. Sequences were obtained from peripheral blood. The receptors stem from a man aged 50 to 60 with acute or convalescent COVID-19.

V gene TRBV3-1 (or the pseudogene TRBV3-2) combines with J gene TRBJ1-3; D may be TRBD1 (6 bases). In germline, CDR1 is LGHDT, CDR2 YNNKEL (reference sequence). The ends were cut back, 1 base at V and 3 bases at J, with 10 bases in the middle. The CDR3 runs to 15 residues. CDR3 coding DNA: TGTGCCAGCAGCCAAGTACAGGGCGGTGGAAACACCATATATTTT. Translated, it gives CASSQVQGGGNTIYF.

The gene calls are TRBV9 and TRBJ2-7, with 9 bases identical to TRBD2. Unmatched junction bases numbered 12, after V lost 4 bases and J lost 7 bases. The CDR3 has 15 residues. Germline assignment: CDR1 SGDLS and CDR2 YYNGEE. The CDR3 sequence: CASSPHSGGPGEQYV. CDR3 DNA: TGTGCCAGCAGCCCACACAGCGGGGGGCCGGGGGAGCAGTACGTC.

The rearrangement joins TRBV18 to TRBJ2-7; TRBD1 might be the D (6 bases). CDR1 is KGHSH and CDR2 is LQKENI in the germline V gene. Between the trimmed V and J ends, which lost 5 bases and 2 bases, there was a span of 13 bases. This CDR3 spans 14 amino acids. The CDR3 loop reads CASSLPGHPYEQYF. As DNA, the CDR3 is TGTGCCAGCTCATTACCGGGACATCCCTACGAGCAGTACTTC.

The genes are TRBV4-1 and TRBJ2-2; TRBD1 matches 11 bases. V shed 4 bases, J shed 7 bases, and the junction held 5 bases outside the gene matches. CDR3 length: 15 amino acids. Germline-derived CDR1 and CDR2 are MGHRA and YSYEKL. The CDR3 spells CASSRPGQGGGELFF. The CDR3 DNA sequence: TGCGCCAGCAGCCGCCCGGGACAGGGGGGCGGGGAGCTGTTTTTT.

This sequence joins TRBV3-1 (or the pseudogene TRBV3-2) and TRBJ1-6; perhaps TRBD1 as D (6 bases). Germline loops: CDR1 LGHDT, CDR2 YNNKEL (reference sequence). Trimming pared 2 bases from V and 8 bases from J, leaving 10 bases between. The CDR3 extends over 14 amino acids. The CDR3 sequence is CASSQRGGDSPLHF. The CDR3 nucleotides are TGTGCCAGCAGCCAAAGAGGGGGGGATTCACCCCTCCACTTT.

CDR3 nucleotides: TGTGCCAGCAGCTCCTTAGGGGGCTTTCAAGATACGCAGTATTTT. It is translated as CASSSLGGFQDTQYF. The V call is TRBV7-3, the J call TRBJ2-3, with TRBD1 matching 7 bases. The CDR3 consists of 15 residues. Germline V gives CDR1 SGHTA, CDR2 FQGTGA. With 4 bases clipped from V and 5 bases from J, the junction kept 9 bases outside the gene matches.

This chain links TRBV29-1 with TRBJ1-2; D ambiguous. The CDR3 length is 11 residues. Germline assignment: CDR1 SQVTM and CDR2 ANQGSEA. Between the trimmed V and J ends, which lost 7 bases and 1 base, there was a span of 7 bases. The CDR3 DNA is TGCAGCGGCCAGGATAACTATGGCTACACCTTC. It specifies CSGQDNYGYTF.

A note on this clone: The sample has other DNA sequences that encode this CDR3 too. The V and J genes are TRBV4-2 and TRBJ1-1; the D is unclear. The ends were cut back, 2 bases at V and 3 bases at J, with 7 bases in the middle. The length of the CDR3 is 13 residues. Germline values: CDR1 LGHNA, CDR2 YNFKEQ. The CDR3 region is CASSQTGDTEAFF. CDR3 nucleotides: TGTGCCAGCAGCCAAACCGGGGACACTGAAGCTTTCTTT.

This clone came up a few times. The CDR3 DNA reads as TGTGCCAGCAGCTTGGGACAGGGGGCCTTTAATCAGCCCCAGCATTTT. It is translated as CASSLGQGAFNQPQHF. The V gene is TRBV5-8, the J gene TRBJ1-5; 10 positions match TRBD1. With V trimmed by 0 bases and J by 4 bases, 4 bases remained unmatched. Germline V CDR1 and CDR2: SGHTS, YDEGEE. This CDR3 has 16 residues.

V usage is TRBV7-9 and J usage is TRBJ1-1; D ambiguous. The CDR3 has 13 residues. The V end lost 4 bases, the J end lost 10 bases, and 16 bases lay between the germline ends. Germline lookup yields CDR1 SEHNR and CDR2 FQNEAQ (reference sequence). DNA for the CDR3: TGTGCCAGCAGCTCGGACGGGGTGTCGCCAGCTTTCTTT. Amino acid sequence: CASSSDGVSPAFF. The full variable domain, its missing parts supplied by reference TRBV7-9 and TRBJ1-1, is DTGVSQNPRHKITKRGQNVTFRCDPISEHNRLYWYRQTLGQGPEFLTYFQNEAQLEKSRLLSDRFSAERPKGSFSTLEIQRTEQGDSAMYLCASSSDGVSPAFFGQGTRLTVV.

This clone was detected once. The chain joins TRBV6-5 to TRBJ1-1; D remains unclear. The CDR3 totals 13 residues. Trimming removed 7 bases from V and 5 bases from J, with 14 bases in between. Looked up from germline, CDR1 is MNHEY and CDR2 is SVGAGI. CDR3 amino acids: CASKASGQTEAFF. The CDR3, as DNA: TGTGCCAGCAAGGCCTCGGGTCAAACTGAAGCTTTCTTT.

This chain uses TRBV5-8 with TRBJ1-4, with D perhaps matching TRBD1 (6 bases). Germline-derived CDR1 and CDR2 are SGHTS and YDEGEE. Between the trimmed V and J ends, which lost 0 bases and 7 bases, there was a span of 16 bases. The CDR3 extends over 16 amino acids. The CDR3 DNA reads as TGTGCCAGCAGCTTGGCGCAGGGGTCTATAGTTGAAAAACTGTTTTTT. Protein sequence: CASSLAQGSIVEKLFF.

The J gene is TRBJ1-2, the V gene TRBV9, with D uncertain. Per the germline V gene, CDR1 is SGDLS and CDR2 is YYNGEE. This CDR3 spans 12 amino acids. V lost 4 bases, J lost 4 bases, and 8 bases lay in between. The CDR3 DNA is TGTGCCAGCAGCCCAGACACCTATGGCTACACCTTC. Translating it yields CASSPDTYGYTF. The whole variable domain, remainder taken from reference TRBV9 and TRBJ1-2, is DSGVTQTPKHLITATGQRVTLRCSPRSGDLSVYWYQQSLDQGLQFLIQYYNGEERAKGNILERFSAQQFPDLHSELNLSSLELGDSALYFCASSPDTYGYTFGSGTRLTVV.

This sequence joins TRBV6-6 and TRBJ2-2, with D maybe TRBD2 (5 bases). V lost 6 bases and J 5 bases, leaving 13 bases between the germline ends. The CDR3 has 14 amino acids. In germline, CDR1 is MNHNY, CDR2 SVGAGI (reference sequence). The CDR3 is CASSPPEGTGELFF. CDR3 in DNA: TGTGCCAGCAGCCCCCCCGAGGGAACCGGGGAGCTGTTTTTT.

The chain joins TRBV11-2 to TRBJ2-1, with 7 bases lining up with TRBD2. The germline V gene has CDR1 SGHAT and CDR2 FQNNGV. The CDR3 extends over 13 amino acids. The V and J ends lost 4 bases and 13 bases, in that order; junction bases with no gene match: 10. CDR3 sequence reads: CASSSPPAGFQFF. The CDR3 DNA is TGTGCCAGCAGCTCCCCCCCAGCGGGATTCCAGTTCTTC.

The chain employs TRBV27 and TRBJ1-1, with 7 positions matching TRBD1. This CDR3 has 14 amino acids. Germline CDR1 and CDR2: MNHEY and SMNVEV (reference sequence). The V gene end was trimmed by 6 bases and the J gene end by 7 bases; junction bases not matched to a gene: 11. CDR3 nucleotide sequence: TGTGCCAGCAGCTTCGGACAGGCCACGAATGAAGCTTTCTTT. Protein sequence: CASSFGQATNEAFF.

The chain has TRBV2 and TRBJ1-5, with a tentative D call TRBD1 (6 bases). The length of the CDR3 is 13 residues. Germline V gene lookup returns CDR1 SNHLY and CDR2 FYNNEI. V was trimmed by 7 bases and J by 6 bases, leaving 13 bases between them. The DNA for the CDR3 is TGTGCCAGCAAAAAGGGGGGGTTTCAGCCCCAGCATTTT. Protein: CASKKGGFQPQHF.

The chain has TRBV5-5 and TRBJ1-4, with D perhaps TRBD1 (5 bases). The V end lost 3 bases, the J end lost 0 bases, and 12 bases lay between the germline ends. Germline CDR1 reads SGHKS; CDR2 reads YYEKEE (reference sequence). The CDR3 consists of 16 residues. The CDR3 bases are TGTGCCAGCAGCTCCGCGTGGGGGGCAACTAATGAAAAACTGTTTTTT. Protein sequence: CASSSAWGATNEKLFF.

In DNA, the CDR3 is TGTGCCAGCAGTTTAGAACAGATGACTGAAGCTTTCTTT. This translates into CASSLEQMTEAFF. The chain couples TRBV12-3 or TRBV12-4 to TRBJ1-1; no definite D call. V was trimmed by 1 base and J by 5 bases, leaving 8 bases between them. The CDR3 sequence is 13 residues long.

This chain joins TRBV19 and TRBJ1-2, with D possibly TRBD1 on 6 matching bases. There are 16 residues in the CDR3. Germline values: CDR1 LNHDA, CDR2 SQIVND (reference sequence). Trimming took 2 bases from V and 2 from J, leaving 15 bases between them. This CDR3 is CASSIRGRGTNYGYTF. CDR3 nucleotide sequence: TGTGCCAGTAGTATACGGGGCAGGGGAACAAACTATGGCTACACCTTC.

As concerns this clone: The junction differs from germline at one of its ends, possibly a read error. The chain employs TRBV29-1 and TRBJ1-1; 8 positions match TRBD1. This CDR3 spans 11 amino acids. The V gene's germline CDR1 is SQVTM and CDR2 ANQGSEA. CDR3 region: CSVRWTGLALF. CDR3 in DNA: TGCAGCGTTAGGTGGACAGGGCTTGCTCTGTTC.

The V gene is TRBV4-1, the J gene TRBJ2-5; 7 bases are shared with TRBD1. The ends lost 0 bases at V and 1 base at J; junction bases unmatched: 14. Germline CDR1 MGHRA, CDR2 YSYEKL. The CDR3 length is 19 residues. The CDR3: CASSQDRLPIYRGQETQYF. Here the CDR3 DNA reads TGCGCCAGCAGCCAAGATCGTCTGCCCATATACAGGGGCCAAGAGACCCAGTACTTC.

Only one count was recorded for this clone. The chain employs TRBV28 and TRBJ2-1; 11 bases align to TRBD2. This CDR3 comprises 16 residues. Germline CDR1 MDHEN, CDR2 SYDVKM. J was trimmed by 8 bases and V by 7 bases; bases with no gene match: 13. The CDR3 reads CASTPPSGRPGDEQFF. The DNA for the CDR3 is TGTGCCAGCACCCCACCTAGCGGGAGGCCCGGGGATGAGCAGTTCTTC.

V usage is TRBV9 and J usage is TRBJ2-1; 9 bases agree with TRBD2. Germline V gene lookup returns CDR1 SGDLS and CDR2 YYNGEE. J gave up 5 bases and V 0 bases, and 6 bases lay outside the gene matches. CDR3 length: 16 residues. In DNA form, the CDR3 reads TGTGCCAGCAGCGTAGAGGGGACTAGCTTAAACAATGAGCAGTTCTTC. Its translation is CASSVEGTSLNNEQFF.

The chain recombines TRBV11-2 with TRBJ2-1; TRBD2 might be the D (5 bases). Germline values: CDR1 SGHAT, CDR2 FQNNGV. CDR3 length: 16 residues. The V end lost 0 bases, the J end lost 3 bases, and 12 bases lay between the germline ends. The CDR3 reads CASSLDAGPYYNEQFF. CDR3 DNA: TGTGCCAGCAGCTTAGATGCGGGCCCTTACTACAATGAGCAGTTCTTC.

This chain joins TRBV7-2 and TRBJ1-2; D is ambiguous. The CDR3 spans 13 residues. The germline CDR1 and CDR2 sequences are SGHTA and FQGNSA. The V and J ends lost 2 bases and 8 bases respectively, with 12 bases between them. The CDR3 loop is CASSLSEVRGYTF. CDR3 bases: TGTGCCAGCAGCTTAAGTGAAGTGAGAGGCTACACCTTC.

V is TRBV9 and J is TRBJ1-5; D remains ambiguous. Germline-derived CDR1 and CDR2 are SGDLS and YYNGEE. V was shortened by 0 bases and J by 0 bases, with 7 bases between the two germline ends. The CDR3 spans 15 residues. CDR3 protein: CASSVGHDSNQPQHF. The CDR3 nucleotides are TGTGCCAGCAGCGTAGGGCACGATAGCAATCAGCCCCAGCATTTT.

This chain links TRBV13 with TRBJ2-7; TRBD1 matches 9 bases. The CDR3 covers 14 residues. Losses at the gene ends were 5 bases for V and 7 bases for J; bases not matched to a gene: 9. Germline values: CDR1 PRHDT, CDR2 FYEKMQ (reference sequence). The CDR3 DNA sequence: TGTGCCAGCAGCCCGGGGGACAGGGTAAGGGAGCAGTACTTC. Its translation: CASSPGDRVREQYF.

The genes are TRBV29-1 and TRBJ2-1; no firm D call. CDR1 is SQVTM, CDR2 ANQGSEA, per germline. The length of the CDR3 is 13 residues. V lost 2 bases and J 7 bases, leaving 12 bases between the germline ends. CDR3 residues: CSVERTQNNEQFF. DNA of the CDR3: TGCAGCGTTGAAAGAACCCAGAATAATGAGCAGTTCTTC.

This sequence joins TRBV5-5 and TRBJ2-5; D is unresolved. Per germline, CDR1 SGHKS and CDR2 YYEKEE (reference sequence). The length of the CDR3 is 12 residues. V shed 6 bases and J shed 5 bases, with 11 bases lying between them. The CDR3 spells CASISGRETQYF. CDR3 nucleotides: TGTGCCAGCATTTCAGGCCGCGAGACCCAGTACTTC.